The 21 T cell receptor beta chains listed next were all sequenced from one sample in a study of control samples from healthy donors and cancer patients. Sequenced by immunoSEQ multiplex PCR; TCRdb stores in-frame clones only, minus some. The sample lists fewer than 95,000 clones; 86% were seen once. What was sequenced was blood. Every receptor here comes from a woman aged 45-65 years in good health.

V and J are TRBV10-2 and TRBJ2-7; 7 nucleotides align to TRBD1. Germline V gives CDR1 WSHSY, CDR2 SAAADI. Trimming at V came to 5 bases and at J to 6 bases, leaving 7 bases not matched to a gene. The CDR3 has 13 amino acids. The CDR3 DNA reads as TGCGCCAGCAGTCAGGGACAGACGGGCGAGCAGTACTTC. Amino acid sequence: CASSQGQTGEQYF.

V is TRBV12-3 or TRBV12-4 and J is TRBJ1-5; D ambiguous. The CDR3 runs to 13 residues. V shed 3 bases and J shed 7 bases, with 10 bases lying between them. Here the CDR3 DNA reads TGTGCCAGCAGTTTTCGGCTCGAGCAGCCCCAGCATTTT. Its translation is CASSFRLEQPQHF.

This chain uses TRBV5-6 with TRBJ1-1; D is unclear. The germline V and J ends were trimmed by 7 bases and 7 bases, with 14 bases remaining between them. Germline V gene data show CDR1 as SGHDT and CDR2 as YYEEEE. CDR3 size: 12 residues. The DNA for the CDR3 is TGTGCCAGCGCCAGATCCGGCTTTGAAGCTTTCTTT. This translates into CASARSGFEAFF.

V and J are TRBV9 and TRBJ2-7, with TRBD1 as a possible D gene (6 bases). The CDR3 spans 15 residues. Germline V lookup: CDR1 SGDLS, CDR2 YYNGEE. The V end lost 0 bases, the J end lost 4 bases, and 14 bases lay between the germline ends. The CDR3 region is CASSVDLGAGYEQYF. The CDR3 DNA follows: TGTGCCAGCAGCGTAGATCTGGGGGCAGGGTACGAGCAGTACTTC. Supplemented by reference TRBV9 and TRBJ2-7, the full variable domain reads DSGVTQTPKHLITATGQRVTLRCSPRSGDLSVYWYQQSLDQGLQFLIQYYNGEERAKGNILERFSAQQFPDLHSELNLSSLELGDSALYFCASSVDLGAGYEQYFGPGTRLTVT.

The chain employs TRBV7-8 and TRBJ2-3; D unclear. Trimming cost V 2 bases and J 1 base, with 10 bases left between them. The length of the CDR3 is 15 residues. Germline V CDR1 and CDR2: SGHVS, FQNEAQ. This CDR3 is CASSLRNRGTDTQYF. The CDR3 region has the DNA TGTGCCAGCAGCTTAAGGAACCGGGGCACAGATACGCAGTATTTT.

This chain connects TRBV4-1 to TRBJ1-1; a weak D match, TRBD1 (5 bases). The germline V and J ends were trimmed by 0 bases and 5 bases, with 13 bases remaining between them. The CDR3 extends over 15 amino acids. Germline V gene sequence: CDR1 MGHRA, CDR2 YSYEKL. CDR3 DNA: TGCGCCAGCAGCCAAGATGTTCAGGGCTATACTGAAGCTTTCTTT. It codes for CASSQDVQGYTEAFF.

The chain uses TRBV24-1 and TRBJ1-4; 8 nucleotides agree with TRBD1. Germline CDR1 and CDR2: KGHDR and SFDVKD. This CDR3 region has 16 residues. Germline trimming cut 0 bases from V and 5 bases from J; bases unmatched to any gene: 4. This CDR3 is CATSDLGQGSNEKLFF. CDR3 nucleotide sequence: TGTGCCACCAGTGATTTGGGACAGGGAAGCAATGAAAAACTGTTTTTT.

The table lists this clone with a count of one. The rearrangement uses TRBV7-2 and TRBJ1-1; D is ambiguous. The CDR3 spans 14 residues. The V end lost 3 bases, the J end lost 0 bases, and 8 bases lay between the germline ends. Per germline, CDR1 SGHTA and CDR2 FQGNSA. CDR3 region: CASSLGNLNTEAFF. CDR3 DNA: TGTGCCAGCAGCTTGGGAAACCTGAACACTGAAGCTTTCTTT.

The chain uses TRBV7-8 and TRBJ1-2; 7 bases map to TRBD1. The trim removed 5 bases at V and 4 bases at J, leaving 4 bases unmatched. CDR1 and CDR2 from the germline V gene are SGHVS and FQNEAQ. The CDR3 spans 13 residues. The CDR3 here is CASSPGQSYGYTF. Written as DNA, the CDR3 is TGTGCCAGCAGCCCGGGACAGAGCTATGGCTACACCTTC.

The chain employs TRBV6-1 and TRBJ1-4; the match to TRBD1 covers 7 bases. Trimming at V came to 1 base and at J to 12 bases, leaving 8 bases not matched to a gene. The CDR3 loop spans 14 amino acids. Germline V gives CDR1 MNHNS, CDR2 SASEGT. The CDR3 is CASSEGGGRGELFF. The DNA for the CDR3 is TGTGCCAGCAGTGAAGGAGGTGGCAGGGGGGAACTGTTTTTT.

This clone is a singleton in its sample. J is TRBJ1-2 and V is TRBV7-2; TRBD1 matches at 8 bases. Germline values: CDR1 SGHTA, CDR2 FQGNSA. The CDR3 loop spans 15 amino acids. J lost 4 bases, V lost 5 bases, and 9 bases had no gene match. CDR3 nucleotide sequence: TGTGCCAGCAGCCCGGGACAGGCCTCTGCCTATGGCTACACCTTC. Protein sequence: CASSPGQASAYGYTF.

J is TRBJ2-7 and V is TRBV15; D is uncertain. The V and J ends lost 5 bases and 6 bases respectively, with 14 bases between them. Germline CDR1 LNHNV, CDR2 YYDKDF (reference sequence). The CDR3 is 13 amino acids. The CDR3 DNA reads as TGTGCCACCAGCTTCATGGACCGCAGCGAGCAGTACTTC. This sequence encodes CATSFMDRSEQYF.

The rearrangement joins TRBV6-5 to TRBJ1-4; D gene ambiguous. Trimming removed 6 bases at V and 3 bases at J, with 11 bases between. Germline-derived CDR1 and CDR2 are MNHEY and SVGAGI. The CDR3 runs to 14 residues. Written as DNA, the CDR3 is TGTGCCAGCAGCTCAACGGACTCTAATGAAAAACTGTTTTTT. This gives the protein CASSSTDSNEKLFF.

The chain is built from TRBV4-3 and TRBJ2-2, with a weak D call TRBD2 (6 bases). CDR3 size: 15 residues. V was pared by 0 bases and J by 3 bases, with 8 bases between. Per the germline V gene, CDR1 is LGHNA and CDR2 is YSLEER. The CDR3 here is CASSQDAGYTGELFF. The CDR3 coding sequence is TGCGCCAGCAGCCAAGATGCGGGATACACCGGGGAGCTGTTTTTT.

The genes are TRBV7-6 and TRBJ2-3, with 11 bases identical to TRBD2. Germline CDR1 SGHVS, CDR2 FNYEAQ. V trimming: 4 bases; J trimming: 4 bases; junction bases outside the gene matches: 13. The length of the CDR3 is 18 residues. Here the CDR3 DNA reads TGTGCCAGCAGCTCGCACAGTCTAGCGGGAGGTATGCCAGATACGCAGTATTTT. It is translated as CASSSHSLAGGMPDTQYF.

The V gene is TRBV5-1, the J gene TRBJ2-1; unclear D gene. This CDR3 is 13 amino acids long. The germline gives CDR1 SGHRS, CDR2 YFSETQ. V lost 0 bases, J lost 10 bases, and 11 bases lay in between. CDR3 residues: CASSLAGLREQFF. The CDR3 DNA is TGCGCCAGCAGCTTGGCCGGGCTGAGGGAGCAGTTCTTC.

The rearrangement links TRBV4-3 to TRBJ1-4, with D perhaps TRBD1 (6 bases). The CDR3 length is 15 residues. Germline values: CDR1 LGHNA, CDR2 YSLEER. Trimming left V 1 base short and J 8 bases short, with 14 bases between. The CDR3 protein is CASSQASRGNEKLFF. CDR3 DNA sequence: TGCGCCAGCAGCCAAGCTTCCAGGGGAAACGAAAAACTGTTTTTT.

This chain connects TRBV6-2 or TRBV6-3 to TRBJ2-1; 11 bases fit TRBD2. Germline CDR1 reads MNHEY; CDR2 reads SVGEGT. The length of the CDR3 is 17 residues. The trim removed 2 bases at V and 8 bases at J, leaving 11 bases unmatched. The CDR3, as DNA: TGTGCCAGCAGTTACCCCCGGATAGCGGGAGGGCCCCATGAGCAGTTCTTC. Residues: CASSYPRIAGGPHEQFF.

The CDR3 nucleotides read TGTGCCAGCAGCCAAGATGGAGTGGCTAGCGGGGGAGAGACCCAGTACTTC. Its protein product is CASSQDGVASGGETQYF. This chain links TRBV3-1 (or the pseudogene TRBV3-2) with TRBJ2-5, with 10 positions matching TRBD2. Germline-derived CDR1 and CDR2 are LGHDT and YNNKEL (reference sequence). The CDR3 has 17 residues. The junction had 8 bases not matched to a gene; V was cut back by 0 bases and J by 4 bases.

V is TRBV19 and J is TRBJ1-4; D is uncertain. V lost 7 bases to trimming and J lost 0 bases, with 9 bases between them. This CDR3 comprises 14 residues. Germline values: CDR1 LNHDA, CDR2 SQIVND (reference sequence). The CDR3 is CASTSYATNEKLFF. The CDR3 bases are TGTGCCAGTACCAGCTATGCAACTAATGAAAAACTGTTTTTT.

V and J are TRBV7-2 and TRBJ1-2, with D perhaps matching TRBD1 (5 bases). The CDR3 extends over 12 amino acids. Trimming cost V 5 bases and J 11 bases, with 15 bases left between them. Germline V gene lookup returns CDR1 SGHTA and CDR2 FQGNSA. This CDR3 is CASSNRTGGYTF. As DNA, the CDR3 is TGTGCCAGCAGCAATCGGACCGGGGGATACACCTTC.